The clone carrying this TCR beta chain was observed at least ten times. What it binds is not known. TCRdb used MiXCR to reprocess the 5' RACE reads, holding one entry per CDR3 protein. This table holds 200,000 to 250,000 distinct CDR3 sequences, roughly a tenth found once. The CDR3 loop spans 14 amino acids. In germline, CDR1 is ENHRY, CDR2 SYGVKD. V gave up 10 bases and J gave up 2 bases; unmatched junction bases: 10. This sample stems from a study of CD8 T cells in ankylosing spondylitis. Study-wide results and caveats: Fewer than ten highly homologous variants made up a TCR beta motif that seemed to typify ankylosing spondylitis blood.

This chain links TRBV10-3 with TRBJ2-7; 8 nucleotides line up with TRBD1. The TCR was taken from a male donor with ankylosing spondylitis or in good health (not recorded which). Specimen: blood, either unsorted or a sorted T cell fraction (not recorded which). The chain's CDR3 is CASRTGTAAYEQYF. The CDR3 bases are TGTGCCAGCCGGACAGGGACGGCCGCCTACGAGCAGTACTTC.